Following are 23 T cell receptor beta chains from one sample sequenced in a study of T cell responses to AZD1222 COVID-19 vaccine. Libraries were prepared by immunoSEQ multiplex PCR; TCRdb keeps only in-frame clonotypes and omits some of them. Here the sample spans approximately 80,000 clones, about nine tenths being singletons. Sequences were derived from peripheral blood, sampled on day 0 of AZD1222 vaccination. These receptors all stem from an adult in good health.

The V and J genes are TRBV10-3 and TRBJ2-1; tentatively, D is TRBD1 or TRBD2 (5 bases each). The CDR3 spans 15 residues. The ends were cut back, 6 bases at V and 5 bases at J, with 17 bases in the middle. CDR1 and CDR2 (germline): ENHRY, SYGVKD. The CDR3 here is CAIRNQGEGHNEQFF. The CDR3 DNA reads as TGTGCCATCAGAAATCAAGGAGAGGGGCACAATGAGCAGTTCTTC.

V and J are TRBV27 and TRBJ2-1, with 7 bases fitting TRBD1. The germline CDR1 and CDR2 sequences are MNHEY and SMNVEV (reference sequence). The CDR3 has 13 residues. V was clipped by 6 bases and J by 5 bases; unmatched bases: 4. The CDR3 reads CASRRTGHNEQFF. Here the CDR3 DNA reads TGTGCCAGCAGAAGGACAGGTCACAATGAGCAGTTCTTC.

This CDR3 is CASSVTGGNYGYTF. As DNA, the CDR3 is TGTGCCAGCAGCGTTACTGGAGGGAACTATGGCTACACCTTC. The chain couples TRBV9 to TRBJ1-2; D uncertain. V lost 2 bases and J 2 bases, leaving 10 bases between the germline ends. The CDR3 sequence is 14 residues long. The germline V gene has CDR1 SGDLS and CDR2 YYNGEE.

This clone appeared once. The chain recombines TRBV5-4 with TRBJ1-4; TRBD1 matches 8 bases. V lost 0 bases, J lost 10 bases, and 11 bases stayed unmatched. The CDR3 runs 16 residues. Per germline, CDR1 SGHNT and CDR2 YYREEE (reference sequence). The CDR3 is CASSLGGDRGRGKLFF. DNA of the CDR3: TGTGCCAGCAGCTTGGGTGGAGACAGGGGACGTGGAAAACTGTTTTTT.

The chain uses TRBV14 and TRBJ1-5; D ambiguous. Trimming cost V 2 bases and J 4 bases, with 6 bases left between them. The V gene's germline CDR1 is SGHDN and CDR2 FVKESK. The CDR3 covers 13 residues. The CDR3 DNA reads TGTGCCAGCAGCCAAAGTAGAAATCAGCCCCAGCATTTT. As protein: CASSQSRNQPQHF.

The chain has TRBV7-9 and TRBJ1-2, with 7 bases matching TRBD1. Trimming took 5 bases from V and 3 from J; bases not matched to a gene: 9. This CDR3 has 15 residues. Germline lookup yields CDR1 SEHNR and CDR2 FQNEAQ (reference sequence). CDR3 sequence (DNA): TGTGCCAGCAGCCCGCCCGGAGGGGGCTACTATGGCTACACCTTC. Protein sequence: CASSPPGGGYYGYTF.

This clone has a single count. V is TRBV7-9 and J is TRBJ2-3; D remains ambiguous. The CDR3 totals 12 residues. Trimming removed 5 bases at V and 4 bases at J, with 7 bases between. In germline, CDR1 is SEHNR, CDR2 FQNEAQ (reference sequence). CDR3 in amino acids: CASSPLADTQYF. CDR3 nucleotides: TGTGCCAGCAGCCCCTTAGCAGATACGCAGTATTTT.

The chain employs TRBV9 and TRBJ2-7; 15 nucleotides align to TRBD2. CDR1 and CDR2 from the germline V gene are SGDLS and YYNGEE. V shed 3 bases and J 3 bases; nucleotides not matched to a gene: 7. This CDR3 contains 17 residues. CDR3 in DNA: TGTGCCAGCAGCGAGGGACTAGCGGGAGGACGGATCTACGAGCAGTACTTC. Amino acid sequence: CASSEGLAGGRIYEQYF. Full variable domain (remainder filled in from reference TRBV9 and TRBJ2-7): DSGVTQTPKHLITATGQRVTLRCSPRSGDLSVYWYQQSLDQGLQFLIQYYNGEERAKGNILERFSAQQFPDLHSELNLSSLELGDSALYFCASSEGLAGGRIYEQYFGPGTRLTVT.

The chain has TRBV27 and TRBJ2-5, with 9 bases matching TRBD2. The CDR3 has 18 amino acids. The junction had 15 bases not matched to a gene; V was cut back by 5 bases and J by 2 bases. In germline, CDR1 is MNHEY, CDR2 SMNVEV (reference sequence). For the CDR3, the DNA is TGTGCCAGCAGTCCAAGGGGAACTAGCGGGCCCGGACAAGAGACCCAGTACTTC. Translating gives CASSPRGTSGPGQETQYF.

The rearrangement joins TRBV28 to TRBJ1-2; D possibly corresponds to TRBD1 (6 bases). CDR1 MDHEN and CDR2 SYDVKM come from the germline V gene. Between the trimmed V and J ends, which lost 6 bases and 5 bases, there was a span of 22 bases. The CDR3 sequence is 16 residues long. As DNA, the CDR3 is TGTGCCAGCAGCCCTACACAGGGCGCCCTCCTTTATGGCTACACCTTC. Translated: CASSPTQGALLYGYTF.

This clone was detected once. The chain recombines TRBV19 with TRBJ1-4, with 9 bases that match TRBD1. CDR3 size: 15 residues. Germline V gene data show CDR1 as LNHDA and CDR2 as SQIVND (reference sequence). V trimming: 5 bases; J trimming: 8 bases; junction bases outside the gene matches: 9. The CDR3 DNA reads as TGTGCCAGTAGTCCCCAGACAGGGGGGAACGAAAAACTGTTTTTT. Translation: CASSPQTGGNEKLFF.

V is TRBV19 and J is TRBJ1-2; D not resolved. Germline V gene sequence: CDR1 LNHDA, CDR2 SQIVND (reference sequence). The germline V and J ends were trimmed by 7 bases and 8 bases, with 8 bases remaining between them. There are 10 residues in the CDR3. CDR3 region: CASKGHGYTF. In DNA, the CDR3 is TGTGCCAGTAAAGGTCACGGCTACACCTTC.

The chain couples TRBV19 to TRBJ2-5; 14 bases agree with TRBD2. CDR1 and CDR2 (germline): LNHDA, SQIVND (reference sequence). Trimming took 9 bases from V and 5 from J; bases not matched to a gene: 8. The CDR3 sequence is 15 residues long. The DNA for the CDR3 is TGTGCCAGCTCCTTAGGGACTAGCGGGAGTGAGACCCAGTACTTC. The encoded protein is CASSLGTSGSETQYF.

This chain's CDR3 is CASSHEPEDGYTF. The CDR3 DNA sequence: TGTGCCAGCAGCCACGAGCCCGAGGATGGCTACACCTTC. This chain links TRBV7-9 with TRBJ1-2; D is uncertain. V was trimmed by 5 bases and J by 6 bases, leaving 13 bases between them. CDR1 and CDR2 (germline): SEHNR, FQNEAQ (reference sequence). The CDR3 covers 13 residues.

The J gene is TRBJ2-7, the V gene TRBV6-5; D is ambiguous. Germline CDR1 is MNHEY and CDR2 is SVGAGI. V gave up 5 bases and J gave up 6 bases, with 20 bases separating them. CDR3 size: 15 residues. The CDR3 DNA sequence: TGTGCCAGCAGTCCCGGGTGGGTATTGAGTGGCGAGCAGTACTTC. Its protein product is CASSPGWVLSGEQYF.

The rearrangement links TRBV11-1 to TRBJ1-2, with 7 bases identical to TRBD1. The CDR3 has 12 residues. The trim removed 3 bases at V and 9 bases at J, leaving 4 bases unmatched. Per germline, CDR1 SGHAT and CDR2 FQDESV (reference sequence). CDR3 coding DNA: TGTGCCAGCAGCTTGCGGGACAGCAGCTACACCTTC. Amino acid sequence: CASSLRDSSYTF.

This clone has just one count. V usage is TRBV19 and J usage is TRBJ1-1, with TRBD1 matching over 10 bases. Germline V gene sequence: CDR1 LNHDA, CDR2 SQIVND (reference sequence). After removal of 7 bases from V and 6 bases from J, the junction contained 8 bases not matched to a gene. This CDR3 comprises 14 residues. CDR3 nucleotides: TGTGCCAGTATCCCCGGGACAGGGGCCCCTGAAGCTTTCTTT. The encoded protein is CASIPGTGAPEAFF.

The rearrangement links TRBV11-3 to TRBJ1-6, with D tentatively TRBD1 (6 bases). CDR1 and CDR2 from the germline V gene are SGHNT and YENEEA. The CDR3 has 14 amino acids. Trimming took 5 bases from V and 7 from J, leaving 12 bases between them. Here the CDR3 reads CASSLGQTNSPLHF. The CDR3 region has the DNA TGTGCCAGCAGCCTCGGACAGACCAATTCACCCCTCCACTTT.

The rearrangement uses TRBV27 and TRBJ1-5; a possible D gene is TRBD1 (6 bases). Germline V gives CDR1 MNHEY, CDR2 SMNVEV (reference sequence). The V and J ends lost 2 bases and 5 bases respectively, with 22 bases between them. CDR3 length equals 18 residues. CDR3 coding DNA: TGTGCCAGCAGTTTAGGGGCGGGGGGCGCCGGAGGAGATCAGCCCCAGCATTTT. Protein sequence: CASSLGAGGAGGDQPQHF.

V is TRBV11-3 and J is TRBJ1-1; D not resolved. Trimming removed 4 bases from V and 1 base from J, with 7 bases in between. CDR1 is SGHNT and CDR2 is YENEEA in the germline V gene. This CDR3 spans 13 amino acids. The CDR3 nucleotides are TGTGCCAGCAGCTATGATAGGAACACTGAAGCTTTCTTT. Protein sequence: CASSYDRNTEAFF.

The rearrangement links TRBV4-1 to TRBJ2-1; 10 bases match TRBD1. The germline V gene encodes CDR1 MGHRA and CDR2 YSYEKL. The CDR3 runs 15 residues. The J segment lost 9 bases and the V segment lost 0 bases, leaving 5 bases of the junction unmatched. CDR3 nucleotides: TGCGCCAGCAGCCAAGAAAGGGGGACAGGGGTTGAGCAGTTCTTC. It is translated as CASSQERGTGVEQFF.

This chain uses TRBV9 with TRBJ1-1, with a tentative D call TRBD1 (5 bases). The V gene lost 0 bases and the J gene lost 5 bases, with 14 bases spanning the gap. Germline V gene sequence: CDR1 SGDLS, CDR2 YYNGEE. The CDR3 spans 15 residues. The CDR3 bases are TGTGCCAGCAGCGTAGAGGCCAGGGTAGGGACTGAAGCTTTCTTT. This sequence encodes CASSVEARVGTEAFF.

The CDR3 bases are TGTGCCAGCAGCCGAGCCGACAGGGATTATGGCTACACCTTC. Translated, it gives CASSRADRDYGYTF. The chain employs TRBV13 and TRBJ1-2; 7 bases are a match to TRBD1. The J segment lost 5 bases and the V segment lost 5 bases, leaving 8 bases of the junction unmatched. The CDR3 sequence is 14 residues long. Germline V gene data show CDR1 as PRHDT and CDR2 as FYEKMQ (reference sequence).